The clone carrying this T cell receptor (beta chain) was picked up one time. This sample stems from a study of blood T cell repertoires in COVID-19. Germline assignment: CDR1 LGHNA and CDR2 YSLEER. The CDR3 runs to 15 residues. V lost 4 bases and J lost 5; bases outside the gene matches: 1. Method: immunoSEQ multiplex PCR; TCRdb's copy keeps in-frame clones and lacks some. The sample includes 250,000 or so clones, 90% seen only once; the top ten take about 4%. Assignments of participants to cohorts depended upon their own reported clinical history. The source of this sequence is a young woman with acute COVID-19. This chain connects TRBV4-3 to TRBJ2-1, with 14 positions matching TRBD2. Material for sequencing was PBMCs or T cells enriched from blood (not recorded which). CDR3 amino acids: CASSPGLAGDNEQFF. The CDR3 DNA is TGCGCCAGCAGCCCGGGACTAGCGGGAGACAATGAGCAGTTCTTC.